Shown below are 27 T cell receptor beta chains from a single sample sequenced in a study of blood T cell repertoires in COVID-19. Clones were sequenced by immunoSEQ multiplex PCR, and TCRdb holds only the in-frame ones, with some missing. The sample has 59,000 or so clones; approximately 85% are singletons. The specimen sequenced was peripheral blood. These receptor sequences come from a human donor in a cohort sampled during active COVID-19.

As regards this clone: The sample contains more than one DNA sequence encoding this CDR3. The CDR3 bases are TGTGCCAGCAGCTTGCAGGGATCCTACGAGCAGTACTTC. This codes for CASSLQGSYEQYF. This chain uses TRBV5-4 with TRBJ2-7, with D perhaps matching TRBD1 (5 bases). CDR3 length equals 13 residues. Germline CDR1 reads SGHNT; CDR2 reads YYREEE (reference sequence). Deletions cut 1 base from V and 1 base from J, with 6 bases between. Based on the CDR3 plus reference TRBV5-4 and TRBJ2-7, the full variable domain is ETGVTQSPTHLIKTRGQQVTLRCSSQSGHNTVSWYQQALGQGPQFIFQYYREEENGRGNFPPRFSGLQFPNYSSELNVNALELDDSALYLCASSLQGSYEQYFGPGTRLTVT.

The chain joins TRBV21-1 to TRBJ2-7; the table's TRBD1 call for D was not verified on the DNA. TRBV21-1 is shown as a pseudogene. This CDR3 is 13 amino acids long. This CDR3 is CASSKGGPDEQYV. The DNA of the CDR3 is TGTGCCAGCAGCAAAGGGGGCCCCGACGAGCAGTACGTC.

This sequence joins TRBV7-7 and TRBJ2-7; 7 nucleotides match TRBD1. The CDR3 has 13 amino acids. J was trimmed by 7 bases and V by 7 bases; bases with no gene match: 10. Germline V gene sequence: CDR1 SSHAT, CDR2 FNYEAQ (reference sequence). The CDR3 coding sequence is TGTGCCAGCAACGGATGGGCAGGGGGTGAGCAGTACGTC. Translation: CASNGWAGGEQYV.

The table lists this clone with a count of one. CDR3 amino acids: CASRVSRNQPQHF. The CDR3 region has the DNA TGTGCCAGCCGAGTCTCACGCAATCAGCCCCAGCATTTT. This chain connects TRBV6-5 to TRBJ1-5; no clear D gene. Germline V gene data show CDR1 as MNHEY and CDR2 as SVGAGI. V dropped 8 bases and J dropped 2 bases, with 10 bases sitting between them. This CDR3 comprises 13 residues.

In DNA form, the CDR3 reads TGTGCCAGCAGCGTAGATGTCAGAAAAAATGAAAAACTGTTTTTT. Protein product: CASSVDVRKNEKLFF. The chain couples TRBV9 to TRBJ1-4, with no clear D. The length of the CDR3 is 15 residues. Germline V gives CDR1 SGDLS, CDR2 YYNGEE. With 0 bases removed from V and 5 bases from J, the gap between germline ends came to 11 bases.

The chain combines TRBV7-9 with TRBJ2-1, with 9 nucleotides matching TRBD1. The V gene end was trimmed by 5 bases and the J gene end by 7 bases; junction bases not matched to a gene: 18. The germline V gene has CDR1 SEHNR and CDR2 FQNEAQ (reference sequence). The CDR3 loop spans 18 amino acids. The CDR3 DNA reads as TGTGCCAGCAGCCCCCCGGGACAGGGAGCGAAATCTGGAAATGAGCAGTTCTTC. It translates to CASSPPGQGAKSGNEQFF.

The rearrangement joins TRBV5-1 to TRBJ2-2; no clear D. V was pared by 6 bases and J by 1 base, with 13 bases between. Germline V gene lookup returns CDR1 SGHRS and CDR2 YFSETQ. The CDR3 runs 15 residues. CDR3 region: CASTAGTENTGELFF. The CDR3 bases are TGCGCCAGCACCGCAGGCACGGAGAACACCGGGGAGCTGTTTTTT.

The J gene is TRBJ2-1, the V gene TRBV6-5; 15 bases agree with TRBD2. Trimming at V came to 5 bases and at J to 9 bases, leaving 5 bases not matched to a gene. Germline values: CDR1 MNHEY, CDR2 SVGAGI. CDR3 length: 15 residues. DNA of the CDR3: TGTGCCAGCAGTATGGGACTAGCGGGGGGACTTGAGCAGTTCTTC. This encodes CASSMGLAGGLEQFF.

The table lists this clone with a few counts. V usage is TRBV5-1 and J usage is TRBJ1-2; TRBD1 matches at 9 bases. V dropped 2 bases and J dropped 7; count of bases not matched to a gene: 3. CDR3 length: 13 residues. The germline V gene encodes CDR1 SGHRS and CDR2 YFSETQ. The DNA for the CDR3 is TGCGCCAGCAGCTTCACAGGGGGCTTTGGCTACACCTTC. Translating it yields CASSFTGGFGYTF.

This chain uses TRBV5-4 with TRBJ1-1; no definite D call. The CDR3 runs 13 residues. Germline loops: CDR1 SGHNT, CDR2 YYREEE (reference sequence). V shed 3 bases and J shed 5 bases, with 11 bases lying between them. CDR3 region: CASSSGGITEAFF. DNA of the CDR3: TGTGCCAGCAGCTCTGGAGGGATTACTGAAGCTTTCTTT.

The gene calls are TRBV4-1 and TRBJ2-4; 13 bases fit TRBD2. Germline-derived CDR1 and CDR2 are MGHRA and YSYEKL. The trim removed 0 bases at V and 0 bases at J, leaving 2 bases unmatched. This CDR3 is 18 amino acids long. The CDR3 nucleotides are TGCGCCAGCAGCCAAGAGGGACTAGCGGGGTCAGCCAAAAACATTCAGTACTTC. This translates into CASSQEGLAGSAKNIQYF.

V usage is TRBV10-3 and J usage is TRBJ2-7; 7 bases are shared with TRBD1. CDR3 length: 14 residues. V lost 3 bases to trimming and J lost 4 bases; unmatched junction nucleotides: 6. Germline V gene data show CDR1 as ENHRY and CDR2 as SYGVKD. The CDR3 bases are TGTGCCATCAGTGACGGTACAGGGGATTACGAGCAGTACTTC. Protein sequence: CAISDGTGDYEQYF.

V gene TRBV3-1 (or the pseudogene TRBV3-2) combines with J gene TRBJ2-7; D perhaps matches TRBD1 (6 bases). The germline V gene encodes CDR1 LGHDT and CDR2 YNNKEL (reference sequence). The CDR3 loop spans 14 amino acids. Trimming shortened V by 5 bases and J by 4 bases, and 15 bases separated the two germline ends. The CDR3 reads CASSRGSSGYEQYV. The DNA for the CDR3 is TGTGCCAGCAGCAGGGGGTCCAGCGGTTACGAGCAGTACGTC.

This rearrangement joins TRBV10-2 to TRBJ2-4; maybe TRBD1 (6 bases). V was trimmed by 6 bases and J by 12 bases, leaving 12 bases between them. CDR1 and CDR2 (germline): WSHSY, SAAADI. The CDR3 sequence is 11 residues long. The CDR3 sequence is CASSQDSPQYF. CDR3 in DNA: TGCGCCAGCAGCCAGGACAGCCCTCAGTACTTC.

The chain links TRBV11-2 to TRBJ2-7; perhaps TRBD1 as D (6 bases). The CDR3 loop spans 13 amino acids. Germline CDR1 SGHAT, CDR2 FQNNGV. The V gene lost 0 bases and the J gene lost 5 bases, with 8 bases spanning the gap. CDR3 nucleotides: TGTGCCAGCAGCTTAGACAGGGGTCACGAGCAGTACTTC. Residues: CASSLDRGHEQYF.

The sample holds one count of this clone. The gene calls are TRBV7-2 and TRBJ2-1, with a possible D match to TRBD2 (5 bases). Trimming shortened V by 3 bases and J by 0 bases, and 15 bases separated the two germline ends. The CDR3 runs to 17 residues. Germline CDR1 is SGHTA and CDR2 is FQGNSA. The CDR3 DNA sequence: TGTGCCAGCAGCTTGTTCGGAGGCTTAAGCTCCTACAATGAGCAGTTCTTC. It translates to CASSLFGGLSSYNEQFF.

J is TRBJ1-1 and V is TRBV4-1; D is ambiguous. With 4 bases removed from V and 5 bases from J, the gap between germline ends came to 17 bases. The length of the CDR3 is 15 residues. CDR1 MGHRA and CDR2 YSYEKL come from the germline V gene. The CDR3 region has the DNA TGCGCCAGCAGCCGCAAAGACCCGGGTGGTACTGAAGCTTTCTTT. Translated: CASSRKDPGGTEAFF.

The V call is TRBV2, the J call TRBJ1-1; perhaps TRBD1 as D (6 bases). The V and J ends lost 4 bases and 2 bases respectively, with 11 bases between them. The CDR3 is made up of 14 amino acids. CDR1 is SNHLY, CDR2 FYNNEI, per germline. In nucleotides, the CDR3 is TGTGCCAGCAGTGTAGGGGGAAAAAACACTGAAGCTTTCTTT. It codes for CASSVGGKNTEAFF.

This chain uses TRBV2 with TRBJ2-5; TRBD2 agrees at 11 bases. CDR1 and CDR2 (germline): SNHLY, FYNNEI. This CDR3 comprises 15 residues. The junction had 5 bases not matched to a gene; V was cut back by 7 bases and J by 1 base. For the CDR3, the DNA is TGTGCCAGCACCGGGACTAGCGGACCCCAAGAGACCCAGTACTTC. Protein product: CASTGTSGPQETQYF.

This clone occurred once. The V and J genes are TRBV28 and TRBJ1-1, with D tentatively TRBD1 (6 bases). V was pared by 5 bases and J by 10 bases, with 14 bases between. CDR1 and CDR2 from the germline V gene are MDHEN and SYDVKM. The CDR3 spans 12 residues. CDR3 in amino acids: CASSPSGGGAFF. The CDR3 DNA sequence: TGTGCCAGCAGTCCCTCGGGAGGGGGAGCTTTCTTT.

CDR3 sequence reads: CASGLRVHNEQFF. The CDR3 bases are TGTGCCAGCGGCCTGAGGGTCCACAATGAGCAGTTCTTC. V and J are TRBV6-2 or TRBV6-3 and TRBJ2-1, with D perhaps TRBD2 (5 bases). Trimming removed 8 bases at V and 5 bases at J, with 13 bases between. The CDR3 has 13 amino acids. The germline CDR1 and CDR2 sequences are MNHEY and SVGEGT.

The J gene is TRBJ2-7, the V gene TRBV5-5; 11 bases match TRBD2. The CDR3 is 17 residues long. The germline gives CDR1 SGHKS, CDR2 YYEKEE (reference sequence). Trimming at V came to 2 bases and at J to 3 bases, leaving 10 bases not matched to a gene. This chain's CDR3 is CASSLGSLAGGFYEQYF. As DNA, the CDR3 is TGTGCCAGCAGCTTAGGGTCCCTAGCGGGGGGATTCTACGAGCAGTACTTC.

CDR3 DNA sequence: TGTGCCAGCAGCTTAAAGGCTAGCGGGATCTACGAGCAGTACTTC. It specifies CASSLKASGIYEQYF. J is TRBJ2-7 and V is TRBV7-8; 9 nucleotides align to TRBD2. The length of the CDR3 is 15 residues. Germline V gene sequence: CDR1 SGHVS, CDR2 FQNEAQ. With V trimmed by 2 bases and J by 3 bases, 5 bases remained unmatched. Looking up the rest from reference TRBV7-8 and TRBJ2-7 gives the full variable domain: GAGVSQSPRYKVAKRGQDVALRCDPISGHVSLFWYQQALGQGPEFLTYFQNEAQLDKSGLPSDRFFAERPEGSVSTLKIQRTQQEDSAVYLCASSLKASGIYEQYFGPGTRLTVT.

This clone was recorded only once. The rearrangement uses TRBV23-1 and TRBJ1-2, with a weak D call TRBD1 (5 bases). TRBV23-1 is annotated as an ORF whose role is uncertain. The ends were cut back, 2 bases at V and 8 bases at J, with 12 bases in the middle. The CDR3 loop spans 13 amino acids. CDR3 sequence: CASSQDSLAGYTF. In DNA, the CDR3 is TGCGCCAGCAGTCAAGACAGCCTTGCGGGCTACACCTTC.

The chain joins TRBV11-2 to TRBJ2-7, with D tentatively TRBD2 (5 bases). The CDR3 extends over 14 amino acids. Trimming cost V 1 base and J 2 bases, with 9 bases left between them. Germline assignment: CDR1 SGHAT and CDR2 FQNNGV. The CDR3 loop reads CASSLVEGTYEQYF. In nucleotides, the CDR3 is TGTGCCAGCAGCTTAGTTGAGGGCACCTACGAGCAGTACTTC. The variable domain in full, with the rest retrieved from reference TRBV11-2 and TRBJ2-7, is EAGVAQSPRYKIIEKRQSVAFWCNPISGHATLYWYQQILGQGPKLLIQFQNNGVVDDSQLPKDRFSAERLKGVDSTLKIQPAKLEDSAVYLCASSLVEGTYEQYFGPGTRLTVT.

The V and J genes are TRBV12-5 and TRBJ1-1; tentative D call: TRBD1 (5 bases). V dropped 9 bases and J dropped 5 bases, with 16 bases sitting between them. This CDR3 is built from 13 residues. Germline-derived CDR1 and CDR2 are LGHNT and FRNRAP. The CDR3 nucleotides read TGTGCTAGCCAAGAGGGAGGGGAGACTGAAGCTTTCTTT. It specifies CASQEGGETEAFF.

The chain has TRBV6-1 and TRBJ2-7; D unclear. The CDR3 runs to 14 residues. Trimming took 3 bases from V and 2 from J, leaving 11 bases between them. Looked up from germline, CDR1 is MNHNS and CDR2 is SASEGT. CDR3 sequence (DNA): TGTGCCAGCAGTGAGTTCCACGGTACCTACGAGCAGTACGTC. It is translated as CASSEFHGTYEQYV.